The T cell receptor beta chain under discussion was sequenced for a study of Ad26.COV2.S vaccination and SARS-CoV-2 variants. In the study overall: Intramuscular Ad26.COV2.S doses were given once or twice, 56 days apart.

This CDR3 region has 17 residues. CDR1 is MNHEY and CDR2 is SVGEGT in the germline V gene. J gave up 0 bases and V 2 bases, and 4 bases lay outside the gene matches. Treatment given: roughly 19 received Ad26.COV2.S at low or high dose, single or two shots; roughly five received placebo; per-sample allocation not given. Sample collection was performed on day 63 after the first vaccine or placebo injection. Overall study results and limits: With respect to non-spike TCR breadth, vaccine and placebo recipients were similar.

The assay was immunoSEQ multiplex PCR, and TCRdb's table has in-frame clones only and misses some. The sample has 350,000 to 450,000 clones, roughly 84% seen once. Remarks on this clone: What it binds is unknown.

The gene calls are TRBV6-2 or TRBV6-3 and TRBJ2-1, with 10 bases aligning to TRBD2. The sample consisted of peripheral blood, taken in a trial of Ad26.COV2.S vaccine versus placebo. The clonotype comes from a person between 18 and 65 years old who received the Ad26.COV2.S COVID-19 vaccine or a placebo. The CDR3 loop is CASSYGTSASSYNEQFF. CDR3 nucleotides: TGTGCCAGCAGTTACGGGACTAGCGCAAGCTCCTACAATGAGCAGTTCTTC.